This T cell receptor (beta chain) came from a study of CD8 T cells in Susac syndrome. Study observations and caveats: As acknowledged by the study, its TCR sequencing and HLA analysis included a relatively small number of individuals.

There are a few counts of this clonotype. The target antigen is unknown. The CDR3 sequence is 14 residues long. Germline assignment: CDR1 SGHNT and CDR2 YYREEE (reference sequence). V trimming: 7 bases; J trimming: 4 bases; junction bases outside the gene matches: 9. TCR beta was sequenced from blood CD8+ and CD4+ T cells. Through negative isolation, CD4+ and CD8+ T cells were obtained, while TEMRA cells were enriched using FACS. RNA totalling roughly 0.5 to 1 ug underwent reverse transcription with random hexamers. Amplification of TCR beta CDR3 spanned 54 Vbeta and 13 Jbeta via immunoSEQ multiplex PCR. A single record per CDR3 protein comes from TCRdb applying MiXCR to the immunoSEQ multiplex PCR reads. The sample yields some 300,000 distinct CDR3 sequences, 85% seen once.

The sample consisted of CD8+ T cells from PBMCs. The rearrangement uses TRBV5-4 and TRBJ2-7; 9 bases agree with TRBD2. The TCR originated in a human donor with multiple sclerosis. CDR3 amino acids: CASSLGTSQYEQYF. The CDR3 DNA sequence: TGTGCCAGCTCTCTCGGGACTAGCCAATACGAGCAGTACTTC.